This T cell receptor beta chain is from a study of metastatic and nonmetastatic thyroid tumors. Study-level background: Thyroid patients, malignant and benign, had repertoires compared across blood and tumor or nodule tissue.

Per the authors' pipeline: A distant-metastasis classifier for papillary thyroid cancer was built using CDR3 differences across clinicopathological groups. TCRdb re-analyzed the PCR reads through MiXCR. TCRdb assigned the V and J calls; the authors' analysis was not used. The sample lists roughly 12,000 clones, roughly 20% occurring once. This clone was observed many times. Antigen specificity is unknown. Study-wide findings and caveats: As reported, TCR beta diversity in blood and tumor was significantly higher in malignant thyroid tumors than in benign nodules.

There were no patients who had received any treatment before thyroid surgery. Trimming removed 6 bases at V and 0 bases at J, with 17 bases between. The CDR3 totals 15 residues. Per germline, CDR1 DFQATT and CDR2 SNEGSKA (reference sequence). The sequenced sample consisted of adjacent normal tissue. The chain is built from TRBV20-1 and TRBJ2-5; the D gene could be TRBD1 or TRBD2 (5 bases each). This clonotype was sampled from a female donor with papillary thyroid cancer or a benign thyroid nodule (not recorded which). Some clones in this sample may be carry-over from other donors' samples. CDR3 DNA: TGCAGTGCCGAAGGGGCTAGCAGAAACCAAGAGACCCAGTACTTC. Translating it yields CSAEGASRNQETQYF.